The 19 T cell receptor beta chains below all came from one sample that was sequenced in a study of beta chain features in type 1 diabetes. General study findings and limits: Across all four CD4+ subsets, people with type 1 diabetes showed modestly shorter TCRB CDR3s.

Since all of the isolated RNA was reverse transcribed, expressed TCRB transcripts were what got sequenced. The data were produced by immunoSEQ multiplex PCR, yet TCRdb's version contains in-frame clones alone and is incomplete. This sample has 150,000 to 170,000 clones, with under 13% found just once. Antigen specificity for these receptors is unknown. Sequenced sample: central memory CD4+ T cells from blood. The receptor set was obtained from a man under 40 with type 1 diabetes.

This clone was counted between two and nine times. V gene TRBV20-1 combines with J gene TRBJ2-1, with a tentative D call TRBD2 (5 bases). CDR3 length: 10 amino acids. CDR1 is DFQATT, CDR2 SNEGSKA, per germline (reference sequence). The CDR3 DNA follows: TGCTCCGGGACCTACAATGAGCAGTTCTTC. Translating gives CSGTYNEQFF.

This sequence joins TRBV7-9 and TRBJ2-3, with 7 bases aligning to TRBD1. Germline V gene data show CDR1 as SEHNR and CDR2 as FQNEAQ (reference sequence). This CDR3 comprises 15 residues. After removal of 5 bases from V and 7 bases from J, the junction contained 12 bases not matched to a gene. The CDR3: CASSPRTGSIHTQYF. The CDR3 DNA sequence: TGTGCCAGCAGCCCCCGGACAGGCAGTATCCATACGCAGTATTTT. Full variable domain (rest looked up from reference TRBV7-9 and TRBJ2-3): DTGVSQNPRHKITKRGQNVTFRCDPISEHNRLYWYRQTLGQGPEFLTYFQNEAQLEKSRLLSDRFSAERPKGSFSTLEIQRTEQGDSAMYLCASSPRTGSIHTQYFGPGTRLTVL.

This clone was seen a handful of times. V is TRBV7-2 and J is TRBJ2-1; D remains ambiguous. Germline CDR1 SGHTA, CDR2 FQGNSA. Trimming removed 2 bases from V and 1 base from J, with 3 bases in between. The CDR3 runs 13 residues. DNA for the CDR3: TGTGCCAGCAGCTTAACTTCCTACAATGAGCAGTTCTTC. It encodes CASSLTSYNEQFF.

This clone was seen a few times. The rearrangement joins TRBV27 to TRBJ2-2; 8 positions agree with TRBD2. J was trimmed by 1 base and V by 6 bases; bases with no gene match: 4. CDR3 size: 15 residues. CDR1 MNHEY and CDR2 SMNVEV come from the germline V gene (reference sequence). The CDR3 sequence: CASRLAGWNTGELFF. CDR3 nucleotide sequence: TGTGCCAGCAGGTTAGCGGGGTGGAACACCGGGGAGCTGTTTTTT.

The chain uses TRBV6-6 and TRBJ2-3, with 7 bases aligning to TRBD1. Looked up from germline, CDR1 is MNHNY and CDR2 is SVGAGI (reference sequence). V lost 7 bases, J lost 1 base, and 5 bases stayed unmatched. The CDR3 sequence is 14 residues long. The CDR3 loop reads CASKDTGGTDTQYF. CDR3 DNA: TGTGCCAGCAAGGACACAGGGGGCACAGATACGCAGTATTTT.

V and J are TRBV5-4 and TRBJ1-4, with TRBD1 matching over 7 bases. From germline, CDR1 is SGHNT and CDR2 YYREEE (reference sequence). Losses at the gene ends were 5 bases for V and 6 bases for J; bases not matched to a gene: 10. The CDR3 contains 15 residues. Here the CDR3 reads CASRPGGTADEKLFF. The CDR3 DNA reads as TGTGCCAGCAGACCCGGAGGGACAGCCGATGAAAAACTGTTTTTT.

Ten or more counts support this clone. The rearrangement uses TRBV28 and TRBJ2-1; D is possibly TRBD2 (6 bases). V was shortened by 6 bases and J by 9 bases, with 15 bases between the two germline ends. The CDR3 spans 13 residues. Per the germline V gene, CDR1 is MDHEN and CDR2 is SYDVKM. The CDR3, as DNA: TGTGCCAGCAGCCGCACGGGACTGGGTGAGCAGTTCTTC. Translation: CASSRTGLGEQFF.

This clone turned up a few times. V is TRBV4-1 and J is TRBJ2-2; 11 nucleotides agree with TRBD2. Germline trimming cut 2 bases from V and 2 bases from J; bases unmatched to any gene: 1. The CDR3 loop spans 16 amino acids. Germline loops: CDR1 MGHRA, CDR2 YSYEKL. CDR3 coding DNA: TGCGCCAGCAGCCAACTAGCGGGAGGAAACACCGGGGAGCTGTTTTTT. This translates into CASSQLAGGNTGELFF.

This clone was found a few times. The J gene is TRBJ2-7, the V gene TRBV7-2; 7 bases map to TRBD1. CDR3 length equals 11 residues. CDR1 is SGHTA and CDR2 is FQGNSA in the germline V gene. The junction had 6 bases not matched to a gene; V was cut back by 4 bases and J by 12 bases. CDR3 in amino acids: CASSSDRARYF. The DNA of the CDR3 is TGTGCCAGCAGCTCAGACAGGGCCCGGTACTTC.

This clone was picked up a small number of times. The chain carries TRBV5-1 and TRBJ2-2; 9 bases align to TRBD2. Germline V gene data show CDR1 as SGHRS and CDR2 as YFSETQ. The V segment lost 2 bases and the J segment 1 base; nucleotides outside the gene matches: 9. The CDR3 has 18 residues. As DNA, the CDR3 is TGCGCCAGCAGCTTTTTGACTAGCGGTAAATGGAACACCGGGGAGCTGTTTTTT. Translated: CASSFLTSGKWNTGELFF.

The chain links TRBV13 to TRBJ1-5; TRBD1 matches at 8 bases. Germline V gene sequence: CDR1 PRHDT, CDR2 FYEKMQ (reference sequence). The V segment lost 3 bases and the J segment 4 bases; nucleotides outside the gene matches: 2. This CDR3 is 14 amino acids long. Here the CDR3 reads CASSLGQVNQPQHF. The CDR3 DNA follows: TGTGCCAGCAGCTTGGGACAGGTAAATCAGCCCCAGCATTTT.

The chain is built from TRBV4-3 and TRBJ2-1, with TRBD2 identical over 7 bases. Germline CDR1 is LGHNA and CDR2 is YSLEER. The V gene end was trimmed by 1 base and the J gene end by 6 bases; junction bases not matched to a gene: 12. This CDR3 has 17 amino acids. This chain's CDR3 is CASSQAPAGQSSNEQFF. CDR3 DNA: TGCGCCAGCAGCCAAGCTCCAGCGGGGCAAAGTAGCAATGAGCAGTTCTTC.

This clone was observed a handful of times. This chain links TRBV9 with TRBJ1-1; tentatively, D is TRBD1 (6 bases). This CDR3 spans 15 amino acids. V lost 2 bases, J lost 5 bases, and 16 bases lay in between. Per the germline V gene, CDR1 is SGDLS and CDR2 is YYNGEE. The CDR3 nucleotides read TGTGCCAGCAGCGTCGAAGGGCAGGGGTTTACTGAAGCTTTCTTT. The encoded protein is CASSVEGQGFTEAFF.

This clone was seen ten or more times. The V gene is TRBV28, the J gene TRBJ1-1; D remains unclear. Between the trimmed V and J ends, which lost 6 bases and 3 bases, there was a span of 8 bases. This CDR3 is built from 12 residues. Germline V lookup: CDR1 MDHEN, CDR2 SYDVKM. This chain's CDR3 is CASSTEHTEAFF. The CDR3 region has the DNA TGTGCCAGCAGCACAGAACACACTGAAGCTTTCTTT.

This clone has more than one count but fewer than ten. This chain connects TRBV9 to TRBJ2-2; 7 nucleotides line up with TRBD1. CDR3 length: 16 amino acids. Germline-derived CDR1 and CDR2 are SGDLS and YYNGEE. V was pared by 3 bases and J by 6 bases, with 11 bases of the junction left unmatched. Here the CDR3 reads CASSDQDRPESGELFF. The CDR3 DNA reads TGTGCCAGCAGCGATCAGGACAGGCCTGAATCCGGGGAGCTGTTTTTT.

This clone appeared a few times. The chain recombines TRBV27 with TRBJ1-3; tentatively, D is TRBD1 (5 bases). CDR3 size: 14 residues. CDR1 is MNHEY, CDR2 SMNVEV, per germline (reference sequence). Between the trimmed V and J ends, which lost 8 bases and 2 bases, there was a span of 13 bases. The CDR3 nucleotides are TGTGCCAGCGGGACTTTCCGTGCTGGAAACACCATATATTTT. It is translated as CASGTFRAGNTIYF.

The chain is built from TRBV11-2 and TRBJ2-3, with 12 bases fitting TRBD2. After removal of 1 base from V and 5 bases from J, the junction contained 4 bases not matched to a gene. The V gene's germline CDR1 is SGHAT and CDR2 FQNNGV. The CDR3 runs to 16 residues. CDR3 DNA: TGTGCCAGCAGCTTAGGACTAGCGGGAGATGTAGATACGCAGTATTTT. Translating it yields CASSLGLAGDVDTQYF.

The V gene is TRBV7-2, the J gene TRBJ2-5; D not certain. There are 14 residues in the CDR3. Per the germline V gene, CDR1 is SGHTA and CDR2 is FQGNSA. Trimming took off 3 bases at V and 5 bases at J, with 13 bases between the two ends. The DNA of the CDR3 is TGTGCCAGCAGCTTGGCCCCCCGCTGGGAGACCCAGTACTTC. Its protein is CASSLAPRWETQYF. Based on the CDR3 plus reference TRBV7-2 and TRBJ2-5, the full variable domain is GAGVSQSPSNKVTEKGKDVELRCDPISGHTALYWYRQSLGQGLEFLIYFQGNSAPDKSGLPSDRFSAERTGGSVSTLTIQRTQQEDSAVYLCASSLAPRWETQYFGPGTRLLVL.

The chain carries TRBV18 and TRBJ2-7; D might be TRBD1 (5 bases). Germline CDR1 reads KGHSH; CDR2 reads LQKENI. The CDR3 consists of 14 residues. Deletions cut 2 bases from V and 3 bases from J, with 11 bases between. CDR3: CASSPAGLVYEQYF. CDR3 coding DNA: TGTGCCAGCTCACCAGCAGGGCTAGTCTACGAGCAGTACTTC. The full variable domain, with the rest looked up from reference TRBV18 and TRBJ2-7, is NAGVMQNPRHLVRRRGQEARLRCSPMKGHSHVYWYRQLPEEGLKFMVYLQKENIIDESGMPKERFSAEFPKEGPSILRIQQVVRGDSAAYFCASSPAGLVYEQYFGPGTRLTVT.